This TCR beta chain stems from a study of blood T cell repertoires in COVID-19. On the study more broadly: Samples of COVID-19 (acute and convalescent) were obtained from the United States, Italy and Spain.

The CDR3 runs to 15 residues. V gave up 2 bases and J gave up 8 bases, with 19 bases separating them. The germline V gene has CDR1 SGHRS and CDR2 YFSETQ. Per the original methods: Nucleated cell number was recorded as an estimate derived from reference gene primer amplification. Using immunoSEQ multiplex PCR, the repertoire was profiled, and TCRdb retains in-frame clones only, with some absent. V and J calls and clone size follow that table, whereas D and trimming were derived from the DNA. The sample carries about 370,000 clones, roughly 90% recorded once. The V gene is TRBV5-1, the J gene TRBJ1-2, with a tentative D call TRBD1 (6 bases). The receptor was derived from a woman younger than 45 with COVID-19, enrolled during active disease. Sample: peripheral blood. The CDR3 region has the DNA TGCGCCAGCAGCTTCGGTCAGGGGATCTACGGCGGCTACACCTTC. The encoded protein is CASSFGQGIYGGYTF.